One sample yielded the 2 T cell receptor beta chains listed below, sequenced in a study of CD8+ T cells in alopecia areata (dated by TCRdb to the late 2010s). The method was the immunoSEQ multiplex PCR assay. RNA was extracted from all samples and reverse transcribed into cDNA, which served as template for TCR sequencing. TCRdb carries this immuneACCESS record with in-frame sequences only. Its versions omit some clonotypes, under half of them owing to an unresolved V gene in the studies checked, with the rest unexplained. Listed for this sample are about 120,000 clones, none observed only a single time. The ten largest clones represent about 20% of the sample. Specimen: lesional skin. These receptors all stem from a C3H/HeJ mouse with alopecia areata. Mice of this strain carry the MHC haplotype H2-k.

This clone was observed a handful of times. Germline and genes: mouse. The sequenced fragment ends 4 residues before the CDR3 boundary, so the rest is inferred from the germline J gene. The rearrangement uses TRBV13-1 and TRBJ1-1; 8 positions agree with TRBD1. The CDR3 consists of 13 residues. Germline values: CDR1 NSHNY, CDR2 SYGAGN. This CDR3 is CASSDWTGTEVFF. CDR3 DNA (partial): TGTGCCAGCAGTGACTGGACAGGGACA.

Only a few counts were recorded for this clone. Genes and germline come from the mouse. The CDR3 end falls 4 residues outside the read, so it is completed with the germline J gene. This chain connects TRBV13-2 to TRBJ2-5, with D hard to call. The CDR3 runs 12 residues. The germline CDR1 and CDR2 sequences are NNHNN and SYGAGS (reference sequence). V was trimmed by 2 bases and J by 2 bases, leaving 3 bases between them. The CDR3 sequence is CASGELQDTQYF. CDR3 DNA, as far as it was read: TGTGCCAGCGGTGAACTCCAAGAC.